A single sample is the source of the 6 T cell receptor beta chains below, sequenced in a study of blood T cells in healthy people across ages. Using a J-beta primer mix together with a sample-barcoded 5' primer, a second PCR was run for roughly 6 to 12 cycles. TCRdb itself ran the 5' RACE reads through MiXCR, one entry per CDR3 protein. This table has around 800,000 distinct CDR3 sequences, 20% to 30% appearing once. These data were also reused for a study on T cells of mothers and their children.

The specimen was blood. These receptors were taken from a boy between 10 and 17 years old in good health.

This clonotype was recorded a few times. The chain is built from TRBV4-2 and TRBJ2-5; possible D gene TRBD1, 6 bases. The CDR3 spans 14 residues. CDR1 and CDR2 (germline): LGHNA, YNFKEQ. The ends were cut back, 5 bases at V and 7 bases at J, with 17 bases in the middle. This chain's CDR3 is CASSSLGGEVTQYF. CDR3 DNA: TGTGCCAGCAGCTCTCTTGGGGGCGAGGTGACCCAGTACTTC.

This clonotype was counted a few times. The chain uses TRBV12-3 or TRBV12-4 and TRBJ2-5; 9 positions match TRBD1. Matching the DNA end better, TRBJ2-1 makes the J call doubtful. The CDR3 contains 16 residues. In nucleotides, the CDR3 is TGTGCCAGCAGTAAACCCCGGGACAGGGCCGACAATGAGCAGTTCTTC. This encodes CASSKPRDRADNEQFF.

The V call is TRBV29-1, the J call TRBJ1-1; no clear D gene. The CDR3 consists of 13 residues. The germline V gene has CDR1 SQVTM and CDR2 ANQGSEA. V lost 2 bases to trimming and J lost 0 bases, with 7 bases between them. CDR3 region: CSVEQTMNTEAFF. DNA for the CDR3: TGCAGCGTTGAACAGACCATGAACACTGAAGCTTTCTTT.

This clonotype showed up just a few times. CDR3 in amino acids: CASSPPTGVGEQYF. For the CDR3, the DNA is TGTGCCAGCAGCCCCCCCACAGGGGTGGGCGAGCAGTACTTC. The rearrangement links TRBV3-1 to TRBJ2-7; 7 nucleotides align to TRBD1. Germline V gene sequence: CDR1 LGHDT, CDR2 YNNKEL (reference sequence). CDR3 length: 14 residues. The V gene end was trimmed by 4 bases and the J gene end by 6 bases; junction bases not matched to a gene: 9.

The rearrangement links TRBV12-3 or TRBV12-4 to TRBJ2-4, with D tentatively TRBD1 (6 bases). CDR3 length equals 18 residues. V was trimmed by 3 bases and J by 0 bases, leaving 18 bases between them. This chain's CDR3 is CASSFGLEQGQAKNIQYF. The CDR3 DNA reads as TGTGCCAGCAGTTTCGGATTGGAACAGGGACAAGCCAAAAACATTCAGTACTTC.

V gene TRBV12-5 combines with J gene TRBJ1-2, with D perhaps TRBD1 (5 bases). Germline V gives CDR1 LGHNT, CDR2 FRNRAP. CDR3 length: 17 residues. With 1 base removed from V and 6 bases from J, the gap between germline ends came to 21 bases. CDR3 sequence reads: CASGLARHQQEVDGYTF. Written as DNA, the CDR3 is TGTGCTAGTGGTTTGGCTCGACACCAACAGGAGGTAGATGGCTACACCTTC.